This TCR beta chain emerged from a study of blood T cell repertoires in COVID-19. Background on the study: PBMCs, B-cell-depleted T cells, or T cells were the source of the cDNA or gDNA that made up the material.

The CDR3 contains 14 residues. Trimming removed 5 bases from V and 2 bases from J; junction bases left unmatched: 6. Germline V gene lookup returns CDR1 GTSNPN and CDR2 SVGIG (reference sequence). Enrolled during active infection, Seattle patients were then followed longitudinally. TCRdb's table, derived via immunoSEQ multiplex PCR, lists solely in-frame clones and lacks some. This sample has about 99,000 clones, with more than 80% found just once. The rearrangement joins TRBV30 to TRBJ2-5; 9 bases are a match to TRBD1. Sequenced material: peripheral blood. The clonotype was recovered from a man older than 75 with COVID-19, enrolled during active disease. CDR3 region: CAWGDRVVQETQYF. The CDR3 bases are TGTGCCTGGGGGGACAGGGTGGTACAAGAGACCCAGTACTTC.